One sample yielded the 29 T cell receptor beta chains listed below, sequenced in a study of T cells after somatic rescue of genetic block. Measured with immunoSEQ multiplex PCR; TCRdb has only the in-frame clones, and not every one. The sample lists 55,000 to 70,000 clones, 85% to 95% occurring once. Sequencing used peripheral blood mononuclear cells (PBMCs). The receptors stem from a man aged 40-50 years.

The chain is built from TRBV4-1 and TRBJ2-1; D perhaps matches TRBD1 (6 bases). The CDR3 is made up of 13 amino acids. Trimming took 4 bases from V and 7 from J, leaving 11 bases between them. Germline V gene sequence: CDR1 MGHRA, CDR2 YSYEKL. The CDR3: CASSPPQGNEQFF. In DNA, the CDR3 is TGCGCCAGCAGCCCCCCCCAGGGGAATGAGCAGTTCTTC.

Details on this clone: Other DNA sequences within the sample encode an identical CDR3. The chain couples TRBV4-2 to TRBJ2-3, with D perhaps given as TRBD1 or TRBD2 (5 bases each). The length of the CDR3 is 14 residues. Germline assignment: CDR1 LGHNA and CDR2 YNFKEQ. V was shortened by 1 base and J by 0 bases, with 5 bases between the two germline ends. The CDR3 coding sequence is TGTGCCAGCAGCCAAGGGGACAGCACAGATACGCAGTATTTT. Its protein is CASSQGDSTDTQYF.

J is TRBJ2-1 and V is TRBV2, with TRBD2 as a possible D gene (6 bases). Per the germline V gene, CDR1 is SNHLY and CDR2 is FYNNEI. V lost 6 bases to trimming and J lost 7 bases, with 13 bases between them. The CDR3 consists of 13 residues. The CDR3 coding sequence is TGTGCCAGCAGCATATCGGCGGGAAATGAGCAGTTCTTC. Translating gives CASSISAGNEQFF.

This chain joins TRBV15 and TRBJ2-4; possibly TRBD1 or TRBD2 for D (6 bases each). Trimming removed 2 bases from V and 1 base from J, with 12 bases in between. Germline CDR1 LNHNV, CDR2 YYDKDF (reference sequence). This CDR3 spans 16 amino acids. The DNA of the CDR3 is TGTGCCACCAGCAGAAACAGGGACTCTGCCAAAAACATTCAGTACTTC. Encoded protein: CATSRNRDSAKNIQYF.

The chain links TRBV19 to TRBJ1-5; 8 bases fit TRBD1. V gave up 7 bases and J gave up 6 bases; unmatched junction bases: 11. Germline V gene sequence: CDR1 LNHDA, CDR2 SQIVND (reference sequence). The CDR3 sequence is 15 residues long. CDR3 in DNA: TGTGCCAGTACGAGCCGGACAGGGCTTATTCAGCCCCAGCATTTT. Its translation is CASTSRTGLIQPQHF.

The rearrangement uses TRBV5-6 and TRBJ2-6; 9 bases match TRBD1. Germline CDR1 SGHDT, CDR2 YYEEEE. Germline trimming cut 4 bases from V and 0 bases from J; bases unmatched to any gene: 5. The CDR3 spans 17 residues. The CDR3 coding sequence is TGTGCCAGCAGCCGGGGACAGGGATCCTCTGGGGCCAACGTCCTGACTTTC. It encodes CASSRGQGSSGANVLTF. Full variable domain (outside the CDR3, taken from reference TRBV5-6 and TRBJ2-6): DAGVTQSPTHLIKTRGQQVTLRCSPKSGHDTVSWYQQALGQGPQFIFQYYEEEERQRGNFPDRFSGHQFPNYSSELNVNALLLGDSALYLCASSRGQGSSGANVLTFGAGSRLTVL.

The chain combines TRBV2 with TRBJ2-3; 8 bases fit TRBD2. The CDR3 runs to 15 residues. V shed 10 bases and J 4 bases; nucleotides not matched to a gene: 13. Germline V gene sequence: CDR1 SNHLY, CDR2 FYNNEI. The CDR3 DNA reads TGTGCCAACCGGGACGGGGCAGCGGGGGCAGATACGCAGTATTTT. This encodes CANRDGAAGADTQYF.

V usage is TRBV6-6 and J usage is TRBJ2-5; a weak D match, TRBD2 (6 bases). Trimming cost V 0 bases and J 5 bases, with 16 bases left between them. The CDR3 length is 16 residues. The germline V gene has CDR1 MNHNY and CDR2 SVGAGI (reference sequence). The CDR3 here is CASSYSYRREWETQYF. The DNA of the CDR3 is TGTGCCAGCAGTTACTCGTACAGGAGGGAATGGGAGACCCAGTACTTC.

The genes are TRBV5-1 and TRBJ1-4, with D perhaps matching TRBD1 (5 bases). V was pared by 0 bases and J by 5 bases, with 14 bases between. From germline, CDR1 is SGHRS and CDR2 YFSETQ. CDR3 length equals 16 residues. The CDR3 loop is CASSLGGRDQNEKLFF. In DNA form, the CDR3 reads TGCGCCAGCAGCTTGGGAGGGCGGGACCAAAATGAAAAACTGTTTTTT.

The rearrangement joins TRBV6-5 to TRBJ1-2; D not resolved. Trimming cost V 8 bases and J 7 bases, with 17 bases left between them. The CDR3 contains 13 residues. Per the germline V gene, CDR1 is MNHEY and CDR2 is SVGAGI. CDR3 DNA: TGTGCCAGCGCCCCCGGGTCGTCTGTTGGCTACACCTTC. As protein: CASAPGSSVGYTF.

CDR3 sequence (DNA): TGTGCCAGTAGTATACGGGGGCTTAGTGAAAAACTGTTTTTT. Translated: CASSIRGLSEKLFF. The chain joins TRBV19 to TRBJ1-4, with D maybe TRBD1 (6 bases). Trimming removed 2 bases at V and 7 bases at J, with 11 bases between. The V gene's germline CDR1 is LNHDA and CDR2 SQIVND (reference sequence). This CDR3 spans 14 amino acids.

The genes are TRBV28 and TRBJ2-7; D uncertain. Trimming stripped 7 bases from V and 0 bases from J, with 13 bases between. The V gene's germline CDR1 is MDHEN and CDR2 SYDVKM. The CDR3 contains 14 residues. The CDR3 DNA reads as TGTGCCAGCATCGCCCCCTACAGCTCCTACGAGCAGTACTTC. Residues: CASIAPYSSYEQYF.

The V call is TRBV27, the J call TRBJ1-1; D is unclear. The CDR3 is 13 amino acids. Germline CDR1 and CDR2: MNHEY and SMNVEV (reference sequence). The germline V and J ends were trimmed by 5 bases and 5 bases, with 12 bases remaining between them. The CDR3: CASSPLTGTEAFF. In DNA form, the CDR3 reads TGTGCCAGCAGTCCCCTCACGGGTACTGAAGCTTTCTTT.

With respect to this clone: One end of the junction fails to match germline, which may point to a read error. The chain combines TRBV10-2 with TRBJ2-7; D possibly corresponds to TRBD1 (6 bases). The CDR3 spans 15 residues. The germline V gene encodes CDR1 WSHSY and CDR2 SAAADI. The CDR3: CVSKREQGLSYEQYF. The CDR3 coding sequence is TGCGTCAGCAAGAGGGAACAGGGCCTCTCCTACGAGCAGTACTTC.

The V gene is TRBV7-9, the J gene TRBJ2-7, with D perhaps assigned TRBD1 or TRBD2 (7 bases each). Looked up from germline, CDR1 is SEHNR and CDR2 is FQNEAQ (reference sequence). V lost 11 bases to trimming and J lost 2 bases, with 13 bases between them. This CDR3 comprises 12 residues. CDR3 coding DNA: TGTGCCGGGGGGGACAGTCCCTACGAGCAGTACTTC. Its translation is CAGGDSPYEQYF.

The chain links TRBV6-5 to TRBJ1-1; D is uncertain. Germline CDR1 MNHEY, CDR2 SVGAGI. The CDR3 loop spans 13 amino acids. The germline V and J ends were trimmed by 2 bases and 3 bases, with 7 bases remaining between them. CDR3 sequence reads: CASSYAGDTEAFF. In DNA, the CDR3 is TGTGCCAGCAGTTACGCTGGGGACACTGAAGCTTTCTTT.

The J gene is TRBJ2-5, the V gene TRBV10-3; D perhaps matches TRBD2 (5 bases). CDR3 size: 13 residues. CDR1 and CDR2 from the germline V gene are ENHRY and SYGVKD. V lost 6 bases, J lost 4 bases, and 12 bases lay in between. This chain's CDR3 is CAIRASLGETQYF. The CDR3 DNA reads as TGTGCCATCAGGGCTAGCTTAGGAGAGACCCAGTACTTC.

CDR3: CASSEGREVQPQHF. In DNA form, the CDR3 reads TGTGCCAGCAGTGAGGGCAGGGAAGTCCAGCCCCAGCATTTT. The J gene is TRBJ1-5, the V gene TRBV6-1; weak D call: TRBD1 (5 bases). CDR1 and CDR2 from the germline V gene are MNHNS and SASEGT. CDR3 length: 14 residues. Trimming took 3 bases from V and 7 from J, leaving 13 bases between them.

The genes are TRBV7-9 and TRBJ2-1, with D tentatively TRBD2 (7 bases). The CDR3 length is 17 residues. Trimming shortened V by 1 base and J by 8 bases, and 21 bases separated the two germline ends. Germline loops: CDR1 SEHNR, CDR2 FQNEAQ (reference sequence). This CDR3 reads CASSLDVGRGRGDEQFF. Here the CDR3 DNA reads TGTGCCAGCAGCTTAGACGTTGGCAGGGGCCGGGGGGATGAGCAGTTCTTC. Combining the CDR3 with reference TRBV7-9 and TRBJ2-1 gives the whole variable domain DTGVSQNPRHKITKRGQNVTFRCDPISEHNRLYWYRQTLGQGPEFLTYFQNEAQLEKSRLLSDRFSAERPKGSFSTLEIQRTEQGDSAMYLCASSLDVGRGRGDEQFFGPGTRLTVL.

This sequence joins TRBV7-2 and TRBJ2-3, with TRBD2 identical over 10 bases. V dropped 5 bases and J dropped 6; count of bases not matched to a gene: 8. Germline V gives CDR1 SGHTA, CDR2 FQGNSA. This CDR3 contains 15 residues. The CDR3 DNA follows: TGTGCCAGCAGCCCGACGGGACTAGCGTTTGATACGCAGTATTTT. Amino acids: CASSPTGLAFDTQYF. Filled out from reference TRBV7-2 and TRBJ2-3, the complete variable domain reads GAGVSQSPSNKVTEKGKDVELRCDPISGHTALYWYRQSLGQGLEFLIYFQGNSAPDKSGLPSDRFSAERTGGSVSTLTIQRTQQEDSAVYLCASSPTGLAFDTQYFGPGTRLTVL.

The J gene is TRBJ2-1, the V gene TRBV5-8, with D possibly being TRBD1 (5 bases). Per the germline V gene, CDR1 is SGHTS and CDR2 is YDEGEE. This CDR3 region has 15 residues. The ends were cut back, 1 base at V and 0 bases at J, with 8 bases in the middle. The CDR3 DNA sequence: TGTGCCAGCAGCTTGAGGGGAAGCTCCTACAATGAGCAGTTCTTC. It is translated as CASSLRGSSYNEQFF.

The chain is built from TRBV27 and TRBJ2-5, with TRBD2 matching 10 bases. V trimming: 2 bases; J trimming: 2 bases; junction bases outside the gene matches: 5. The CDR3 is 16 residues long. Germline V CDR1 and CDR2: MNHEY, SMNVEV (reference sequence). CDR3 sequence reads: CASSLKLAGKQETQYF. For the CDR3, the DNA is TGTGCCAGCAGTTTAAAACTAGCGGGAAAACAAGAGACCCAGTACTTC.

This clone occurred once. V is TRBV27 and J is TRBJ2-7, with D tentatively TRBD1 (6 bases). The CDR3 runs to 13 residues. V was trimmed by 5 bases and J by 8 bases, leaving 16 bases between them. Germline-derived CDR1 and CDR2 are MNHEY and SMNVEV (reference sequence). CDR3 in amino acids: CASSHRDVGKQYF. DNA for the CDR3: TGTGCCAGCAGTCACAGGGATGTTGGCAAGCAGTACTTC.

This clone was detected only once. The rearrangement joins TRBV6-1 to TRBJ2-3; D gene unclear. The V and J ends lost 3 bases and 6 bases respectively, with 16 bases between them. Germline CDR1 MNHNS, CDR2 SASEGT. The CDR3 length is 15 residues. CDR3 in DNA: TGTGCCAGCAGTGATTGGTCCCAAGCCCCGGATACGCAGTATTTT. As protein: CASSDWSQAPDTQYF.

This chain joins TRBV11-2 and TRBJ1-1, with a weak D call TRBD1 (5 bases). Germline values: CDR1 SGHAT, CDR2 FQNNGV. The V end was cut by 8 bases, the J end by 3 bases, with 10 bases between. The CDR3 totals 12 residues. The CDR3 sequence is CASGRGDTEAFF. In DNA form, the CDR3 reads TGTGCCAGCGGAAGGGGCGACACTGAAGCTTTCTTT.

This chain links TRBV6-5 with TRBJ1-1; D is unresolved. The CDR3 runs to 14 residues. V gave up 5 bases and J gave up 1 base, with 11 bases separating them. The germline CDR1 and CDR2 sequences are MNHEY and SVGAGI. The CDR3 loop reads CASSRGRENTEAFF. The DNA of the CDR3 is TGTGCCAGCAGTCGCGGACGGGAGAACACTGAAGCTTTCTTT.

The rearrangement uses TRBV6-4 and TRBJ2-1, with 11 bases aligning to TRBD2. The V segment lost 3 bases and the J segment 13 bases; nucleotides outside the gene matches: 2. CDR1 is MRHNA and CDR2 is SNTAGT in the germline V gene. The CDR3 length is 12 residues. The DNA of the CDR3 is TGTGCCAGCAGTGAGCTAGCGGGGGGACAGTTCTTC. Protein product: CASSELAGGQFF.

V is TRBV5-5 and J is TRBJ2-7; possible D gene TRBD2, 5 bases. Germline V CDR1 and CDR2: SGHKS, YYEKEE (reference sequence). This CDR3 spans 14 amino acids. The ends were cut back, 1 base at V and 2 bases at J, with 10 bases in the middle. CDR3 protein: CASSLHSGTYEQYF. CDR3 coding DNA: TGTGCCAGCAGCTTGCACAGCGGTACCTACGAGCAGTACTTC.

This sequence joins TRBV11-2 and TRBJ2-4, with D perhaps TRBD1 or TRBD2 (5 bases each). V lost 0 bases and J lost 6, with 12 bases in between. The CDR3 runs 15 residues. CDR1 SGHAT and CDR2 FQNNGV come from the germline V gene. The DNA of the CDR3 is TGTGCCAGCAGCTTAGATGGGGGTGGGACAAACATTCAGTACTTC. Amino acid sequence: CASSLDGGGTNIQYF.